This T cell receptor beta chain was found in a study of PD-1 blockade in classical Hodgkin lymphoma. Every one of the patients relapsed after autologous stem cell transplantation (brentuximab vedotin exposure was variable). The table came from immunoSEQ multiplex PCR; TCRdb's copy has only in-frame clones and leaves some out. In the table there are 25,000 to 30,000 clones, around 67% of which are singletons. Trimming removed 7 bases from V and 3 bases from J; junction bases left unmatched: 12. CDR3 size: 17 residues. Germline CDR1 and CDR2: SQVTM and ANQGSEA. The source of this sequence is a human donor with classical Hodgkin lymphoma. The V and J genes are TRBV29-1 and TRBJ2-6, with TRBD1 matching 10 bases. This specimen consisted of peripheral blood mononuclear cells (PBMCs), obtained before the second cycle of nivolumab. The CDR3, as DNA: TGCAGCGGGGAGGGGGACAGGGGTCTGGGTGGGGCCAACGTCCTGACTTTC. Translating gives CSGEGDRGLGGANVLTF.